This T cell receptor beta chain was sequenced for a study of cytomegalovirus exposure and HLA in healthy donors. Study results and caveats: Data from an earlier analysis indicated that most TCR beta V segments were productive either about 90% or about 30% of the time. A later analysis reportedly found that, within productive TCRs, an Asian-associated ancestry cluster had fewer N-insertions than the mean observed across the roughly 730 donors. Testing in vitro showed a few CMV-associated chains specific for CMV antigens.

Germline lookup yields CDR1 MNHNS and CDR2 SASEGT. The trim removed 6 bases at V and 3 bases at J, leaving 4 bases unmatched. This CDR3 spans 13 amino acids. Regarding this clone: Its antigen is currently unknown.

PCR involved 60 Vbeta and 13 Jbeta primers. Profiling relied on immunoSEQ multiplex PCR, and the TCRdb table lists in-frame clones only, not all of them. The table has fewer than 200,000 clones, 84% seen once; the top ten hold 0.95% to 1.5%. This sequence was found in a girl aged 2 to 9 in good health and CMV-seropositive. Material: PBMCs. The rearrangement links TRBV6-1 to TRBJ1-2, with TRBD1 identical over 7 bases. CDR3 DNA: TGTGCCAGCAGGCCCGGGACAGACTATGGCTACACCTTC. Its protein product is CASRPGTDYGYTF.